This T cell receptor beta chain derives from a study of beta chain features in type 1 diabetes (dated by TCRdb to 2016 to 2019). Background on the whole study: Mean age, gender distribution, total cell number and subset yield did not differ between patients and healthy donors. The study compared TCRB repertoires of sorted circulating CD4+ T cell subsets between recently diagnosed type 1 diabetes patients and matched healthy donors. Regulatory and stem cell-like memory subsets were isolated from only 8 patients and roughly eight healthy donors, whereas naive and central memory subsets came from all 30 or so donors. A total of approximately 99,000,000 sorted cells were examined across all samples, and RNA yield correlated strongly with the number of cells per subset. Overall study results and their limits: Because the HLA sub-analyses included only small numbers of individuals, any influence of HLA type on TCRB rearrangement was left unresolved. Fewer insertions and more nucleotide deletions at VDJ recombination sites were observed in patients with type 1 diabetes, implying thymic rearrangement abnormalities. Type 1 diabetes patients showed a moderate but significant shortening of TCRB CDR3 length in all four CD4+ subsets. Because cDNA was sequenced instead of genomic DNA, activated cells with high expression could be over-represented, although the groups did not differ in activation or CD3 levels. Shorter templates might be favored by PCR, yet because patient and control samples were amplified and corrected together, any such skew would affect both groups equally. The naive, central memory and regulatory TCRB repertoires appeared to resemble one another more closely among patients than among healthy donors.

This clone was counted between two and nine times. Its antigen remains unidentified. Per-nucleotide qualities are absent, and no much larger clonotype sits a single base away. CDR1 and CDR2 were assigned from the germline V gene as MDHEN and SYDVKM. The germline V end is reduced by 6 bases and the J end by 7 bases; junction bases left unmatched: 9. The CDR3 covers 14 residues, taking in both the cysteine and the phenylalanine. CDR3 DNA is the only sequence kept; it has 42 bases, read in frame from the first base. Each donor gave one peripheral blood draw, averaging about 100 mL, which was collected into heparinised tubes. Naive, central memory, regulatory and stem cell-like memory CD4+ T cells were sorted on a BD FACSAria II using a panel including CD45RO, CCR7, CD25, CD127, CD95 and CD27. Purity was above 95% for every sorted population. PBMCs were isolated immediately by Lymphoprep density gradient centrifugation and stained directly without culture. So that batch effects would be minimized, each experiment stained and sorted samples in pairs, pairing one healthy donor with one patient.

All of the isolated RNA was reverse transcribed with the High Capacity cDNA Reverse Transcription Kit, so expressed TCRB transcripts were sequenced. Deep immunoSEQ sequencing was applied to naive, central memory and regulatory T cell samples, giving an average of roughly 3.6 million total reads per sample. After sorted cells were lysed in RLT buffer, RNA was extracted with DNase-treated RNeasy Micro or Mini kits, with the choice depending on cell number. Each cell subset was processed on its own to prevent cross-contamination, while patient and healthy donor samples were processed together. The immunoSEQ multiplex PCR was used to amplify TCRB sequences from cDNA, yielding 87-bp fragments that span the CDR3 region. Sequencing of the amplicons was performed on the Illumina HiSeq platform. In the source study's methods: Synthetic template baselines were used to correct PCR bias computationally, reads within Hamming distance 2 were collapsed, and singletons that could not be merged were discarded. Reads were aligned to IMGT to assign V, D and J genes, CDR3 length, and insertions or deletions at six rearrangement sites. Within each subset, clonotype counts were normalized to the number of sorted cells before true diversity and Gini coefficients were calculated with the tcR R package. The overlap coefficient, calculated on TCRB nucleotide sequences, was used to measure repertoire sharing. As a proxy for the pre-selection repertoire, out-of-frame TCRB sequences from naive cells were analyzed. Entries here come from immuneACCESS through TCRdb and include only in-frame sequences with V and J called. Some clones fail to appear in such tables; in the studies checked, an unresolved V gene covers under half of the shortfall, and the cause of the remainder is unknown. V and J calls and clone size are copied from that table; D and trimming were computed from the DNA. For this sample there are 900,000 or so clones; 15% to 20% appear just once. The ten largest clones represent 0.023% of the sample.

The sequenced sample was naive CD4+ T cells from blood. The label giving this sample's cell subset or site can be read as: true naive CD4+ T cells. The receptor's source is a woman under 30 in good health. This sequence uses TRBV28 and TRBJ2-4, with 7 bases in between that match TRBD1. The bases are TGTGCCAGCAGCTTACCCGACAGGGTCAACATTCAGTACTTC. Its coded protein is CASSLPDRVNIQYF.